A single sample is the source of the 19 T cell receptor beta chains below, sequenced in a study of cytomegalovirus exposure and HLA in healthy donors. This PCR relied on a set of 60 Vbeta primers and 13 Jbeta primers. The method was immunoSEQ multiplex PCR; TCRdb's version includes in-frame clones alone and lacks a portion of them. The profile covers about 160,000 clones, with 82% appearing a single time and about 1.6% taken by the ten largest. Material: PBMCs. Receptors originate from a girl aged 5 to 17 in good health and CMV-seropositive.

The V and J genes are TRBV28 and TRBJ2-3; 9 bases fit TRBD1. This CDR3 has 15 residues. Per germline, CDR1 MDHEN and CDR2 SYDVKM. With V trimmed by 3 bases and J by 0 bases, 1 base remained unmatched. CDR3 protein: CASSLTGGSTDTQYF. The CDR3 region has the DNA TGTGCCAGCAGTTTGACAGGGGGAAGCACAGATACGCAGTATTTT.

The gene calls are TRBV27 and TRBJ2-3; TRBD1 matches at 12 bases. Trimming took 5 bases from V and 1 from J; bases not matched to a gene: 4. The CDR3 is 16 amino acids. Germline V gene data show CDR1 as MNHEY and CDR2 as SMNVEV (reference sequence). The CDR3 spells CASSPRDRGRTDTQYF. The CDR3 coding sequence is TGTGCCAGCAGTCCGAGGGACAGGGGGCGCACAGATACGCAGTATTTT.

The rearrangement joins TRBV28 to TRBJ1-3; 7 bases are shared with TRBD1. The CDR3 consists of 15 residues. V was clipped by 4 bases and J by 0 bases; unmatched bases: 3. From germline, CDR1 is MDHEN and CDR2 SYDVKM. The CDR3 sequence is CASSSTGFSGNTIYF. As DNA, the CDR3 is TGTGCCAGCAGTTCGACAGGGTTCTCTGGAAACACCATATATTTT.

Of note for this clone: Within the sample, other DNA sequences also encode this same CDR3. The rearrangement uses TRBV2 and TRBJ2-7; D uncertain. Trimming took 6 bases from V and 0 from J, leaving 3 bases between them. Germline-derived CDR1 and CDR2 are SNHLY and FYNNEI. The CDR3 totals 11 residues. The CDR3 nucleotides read TGTGCCAGCAGGGCCTCCTACGAGCAGTACTTC. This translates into CASRASYEQYF. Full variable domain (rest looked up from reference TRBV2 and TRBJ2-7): EPEVTQTPSHQVTQMGQEVILRCVPISNHLYFYWYRQILGQKVEFLVSFYNNEISEKSEIFDDQFSVERPDGSNFTLKIRSTKLEDSAMYFCASRASYEQYFGPGTRLTVT.

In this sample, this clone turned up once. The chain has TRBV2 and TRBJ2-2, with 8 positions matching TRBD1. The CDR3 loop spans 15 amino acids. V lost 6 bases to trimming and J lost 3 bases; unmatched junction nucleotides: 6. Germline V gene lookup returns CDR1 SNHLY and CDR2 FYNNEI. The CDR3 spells CASRGPGGYTGELFF. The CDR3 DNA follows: TGTGCCAGCAGGGGGCCAGGGGGCTACACCGGGGAGCTGTTTTTT.

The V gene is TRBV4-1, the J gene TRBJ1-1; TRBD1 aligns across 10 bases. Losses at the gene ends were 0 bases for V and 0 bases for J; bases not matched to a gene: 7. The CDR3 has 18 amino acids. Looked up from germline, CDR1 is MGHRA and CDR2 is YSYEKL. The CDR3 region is CASSQDSPGQGLNTEAFF. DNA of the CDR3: TGCGCCAGCAGCCAAGACTCACCGGGACAGGGGCTGAACACTGAAGCTTTCTTT.

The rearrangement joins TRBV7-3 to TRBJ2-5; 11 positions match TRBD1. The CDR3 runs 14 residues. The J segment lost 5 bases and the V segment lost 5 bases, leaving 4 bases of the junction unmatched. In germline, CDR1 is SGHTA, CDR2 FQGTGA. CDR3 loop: CASSPGTGGETQYF. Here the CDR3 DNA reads TGTGCCAGCAGCCCCGGGACAGGGGGGGAGACCCAGTACTTC.

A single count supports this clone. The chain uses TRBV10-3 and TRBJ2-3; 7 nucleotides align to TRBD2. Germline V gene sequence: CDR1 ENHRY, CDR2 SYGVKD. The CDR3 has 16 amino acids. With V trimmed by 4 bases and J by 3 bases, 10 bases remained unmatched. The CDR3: CAISGTLAGGTDTQYF. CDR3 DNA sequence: TGTGCCATCAGTGGGACTTTAGCGGGTGGGACAGATACGCAGTATTTT.

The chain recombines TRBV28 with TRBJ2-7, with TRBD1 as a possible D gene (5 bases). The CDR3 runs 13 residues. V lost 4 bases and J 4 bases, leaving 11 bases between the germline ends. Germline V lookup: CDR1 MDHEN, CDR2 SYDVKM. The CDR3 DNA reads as TGTGCCAGCAGTTCAGGGATAGGATACGAGCAGTACTTC. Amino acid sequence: CASSSGIGYEQYF.

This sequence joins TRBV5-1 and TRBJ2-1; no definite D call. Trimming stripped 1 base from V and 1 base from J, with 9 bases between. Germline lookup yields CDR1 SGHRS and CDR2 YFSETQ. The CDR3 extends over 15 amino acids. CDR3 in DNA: TGCGCCAGCAGCTTGCTAGATACGTCCTACAATGAGCAGTTCTTC. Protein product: CASSLLDTSYNEQFF.

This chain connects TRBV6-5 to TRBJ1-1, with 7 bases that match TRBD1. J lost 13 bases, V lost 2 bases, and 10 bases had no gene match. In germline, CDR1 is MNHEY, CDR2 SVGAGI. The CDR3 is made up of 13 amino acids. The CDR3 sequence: CASSYPTTGMRFF. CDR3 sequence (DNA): TGTGCCAGCAGTTACCCCACGACAGGGATGCGTTTCTTT.

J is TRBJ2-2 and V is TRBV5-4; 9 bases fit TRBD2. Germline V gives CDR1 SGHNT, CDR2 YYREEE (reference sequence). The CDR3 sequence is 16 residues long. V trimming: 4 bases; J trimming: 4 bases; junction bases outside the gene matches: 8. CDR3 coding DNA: TGTGCCAGCAGCAAAAGTAGCGGGGGACCCACCGGGGAGCTGTTTTTT. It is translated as CASSKSSGGPTGELFF.

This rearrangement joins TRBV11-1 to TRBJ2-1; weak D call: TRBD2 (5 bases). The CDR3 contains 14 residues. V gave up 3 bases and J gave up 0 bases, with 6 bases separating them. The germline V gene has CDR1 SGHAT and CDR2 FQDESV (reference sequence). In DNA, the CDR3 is TGTGCCAGCAGCTTTGGAGGCTCCTACAATGAGCAGTTCTTC. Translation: CASSFGGSYNEQFF.

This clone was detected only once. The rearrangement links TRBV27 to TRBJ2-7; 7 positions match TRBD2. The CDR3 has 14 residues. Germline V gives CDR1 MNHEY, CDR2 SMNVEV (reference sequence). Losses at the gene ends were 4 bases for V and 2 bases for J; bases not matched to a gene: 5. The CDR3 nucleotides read TGTGCCAGCAGTTCCCAGCGGGAAGCCTACGAGCAGTACTTC. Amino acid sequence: CASSSQREAYEQYF.

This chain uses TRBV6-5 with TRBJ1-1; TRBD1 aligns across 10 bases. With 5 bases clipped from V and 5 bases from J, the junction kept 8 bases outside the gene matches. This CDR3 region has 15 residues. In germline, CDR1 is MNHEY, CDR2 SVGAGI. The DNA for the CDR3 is TGTGCCAGCAGTCAACGGACAGGGGGTGAGACTGAAGCTTTCTTT. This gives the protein CASSQRTGGETEAFF.

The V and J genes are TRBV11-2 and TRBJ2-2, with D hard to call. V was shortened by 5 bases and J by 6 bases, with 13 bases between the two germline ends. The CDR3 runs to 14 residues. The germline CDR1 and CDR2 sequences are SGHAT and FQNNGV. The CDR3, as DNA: TGTGCCAGCAGCCACCGTACGGTCCCCGGGGAGCTGTTTTTT. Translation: CASSHRTVPGELFF.

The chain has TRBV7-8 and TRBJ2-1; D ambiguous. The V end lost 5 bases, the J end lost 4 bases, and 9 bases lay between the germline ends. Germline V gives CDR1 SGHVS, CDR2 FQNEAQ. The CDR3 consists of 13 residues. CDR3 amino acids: CASSHGQYNEQFF. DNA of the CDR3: TGTGCCAGCAGCCACGGTCAATACAATGAGCAGTTCTTC.

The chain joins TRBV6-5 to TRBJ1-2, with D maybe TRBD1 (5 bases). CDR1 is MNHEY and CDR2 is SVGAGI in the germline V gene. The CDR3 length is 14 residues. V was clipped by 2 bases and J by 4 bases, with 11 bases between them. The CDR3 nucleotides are TGTGCCAGCAGTTACCTGCGCGACAGCTATGGCTACACCTTC. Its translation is CASSYLRDSYGYTF.

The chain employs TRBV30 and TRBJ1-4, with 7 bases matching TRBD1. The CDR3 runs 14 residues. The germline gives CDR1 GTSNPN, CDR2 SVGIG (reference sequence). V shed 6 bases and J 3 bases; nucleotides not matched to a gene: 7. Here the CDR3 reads CACHTGVANEKLFF. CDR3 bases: TGTGCCTGTCATACAGGGGTGGCTAATGAAAAACTGTTTTTT.